This T cell receptor beta chain came from a study of T cell responses to AZD1222 COVID-19 vaccine (dated by TCRdb to the early 2020s). Context from the whole study: A total of under 250 trial participants underwent TCR sequencing, of whom 207 had received two doses of AZD1222 and around 25 had received two doses of the MenACWY control vaccine. Trial participants were enrolled into age subgroups of 18-55, 56-69 and 70-plus years, which contained 148, 28 and 57 TCR-sequenced participants, respectively. The paper as a whole reports these results and caveats: No day 14 peak-response samples were available, so repertoires were characterized only after the peak T cell response. After two AZD1222 doses, spike-specific TCR breadth and depth were significantly higher than at day 0 and than in MenACWY recipients. Only five to seven AZD1222 recipients were SARS-CoV-2 seropositive at baseline, limiting conclusions about previously exposed vaccinees. The 56-69-year group was small, and its depth increase did not reach significance, likely because of low power. The whole spike protein was spanned by vaccine-associated CD4 TCRs, and dominant responses were seen in regions 160-218 and 743-854. Participants were mostly white British, with more females than males. The authors suggested clonal diversity may have been underestimated. Epitopes outside the regions mutated in the B.1.351 and B.1.1.7 variants were reportedly recognized by nearly half of the unique spike-specific TCRs.

In regard to this clone: Its target antigen remains unknown. Per-base quality was not reported, and no clone a single base away is much larger than it.

According to the study, the label for this sample's time point signals: about 28 days (+/-7) after the second vaccine dose. AZD1222 recipients given second doses at about 4 weeks or at about 12 weeks were pooled, since spike-specific TCR depth and breadth were not found to differ between the two schedules. Vaccinee samples were obtained from the UK trials COV001 and COV002, which included a single-blind randomized controlled phase 2/3 trial of AZD1222 (ChAdOx1 nCoV-19) in healthy adults. Trial participant PBMC samples were collected at day 0 and day 28 after the second dose for TCRbeta chain sequencing. The CDR3 regions of human TCRbeta chains were analyzed by immunosequencing. In the paper's pipeline: Repertoire TCRs were checked for matches against a reference library of SARS-CoV-2-specific TCRs that had been generated using the MIRA antigen-specificity platform. Breadth was defined as the fraction of unique TCRs that were SARS-CoV-2-associated, and depth was defined as the fraction of total T cells that were SARS-CoV-2-associated. Using the MIRA data, each spike-specific TCR was mapped to the spike region that the TCR reacts to and placed in a CD4 or CD8 class. Log10-transformed breadth and depth values were compared by one-way ANOVA with Sidak's multiple comparisons tests. TCRdb stores this immuneACCESS table with in-frame sequences only. Part of the clones is absent; in the studies checked, under half of the shortfall reflects unresolved V genes, and no reason is known for the rest. V and J calls and clone size are as listed in that table; D and trimming were resolved from the DNA. Counted in this sample were about 73,000 clones; 85% to 90% of them appeared once. The top ten clonotypes cover roughly a tenth of the sample.

The source of this sequence is an adult who received the AZD1222 COVID-19 vaccine. This sample comprised peripheral blood, obtained 28 days after the second AZD1222 dose.

In nucleotides, the sequence is TGCGCCAGCAGCTCAGGATTCGGACTAGCGGGAGTAATGGCAGATACGCAGTATTTT. Its coded protein is CASSSGFGLAGVMADTQYF. The sequence joins TRBV5-1 to TRBJ2-3, and 13 bases in between align with TRBD2. V is cut back by 3 bases and J by 4 bases, with 14 bases in the junction unmatched. The CDR3 sequence holds 19 residues, the cysteine and phenylalanine included. Only the CDR3 part of the read is kept: 57 bases, read in frame from the first base. From a lookup of the germline V gene, CDR1 and CDR2 are SGHRS and YFSETQ.